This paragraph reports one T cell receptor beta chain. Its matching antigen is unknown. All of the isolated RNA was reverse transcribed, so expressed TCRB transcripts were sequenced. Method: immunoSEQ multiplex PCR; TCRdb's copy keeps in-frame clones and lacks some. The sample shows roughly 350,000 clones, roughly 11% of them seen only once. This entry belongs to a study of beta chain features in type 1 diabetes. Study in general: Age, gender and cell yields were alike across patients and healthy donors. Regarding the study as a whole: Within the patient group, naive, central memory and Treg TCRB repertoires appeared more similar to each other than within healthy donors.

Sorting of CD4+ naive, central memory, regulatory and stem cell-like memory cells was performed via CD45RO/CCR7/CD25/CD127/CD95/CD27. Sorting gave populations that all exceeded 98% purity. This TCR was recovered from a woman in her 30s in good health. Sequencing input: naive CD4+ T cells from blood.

CDR3 region: CASSSWGDRDTEAFF. The CDR3 DNA reads as TGCGCCAGCAGCTCCTGGGGGGACAGGGACACTGAAGCTTTCTTT. The V call is TRBV5-1, the J call TRBJ1-1; 9 nucleotides agree with TRBD1. Germline V gene lookup returns CDR1 SGHRS and CDR2 YFSETQ. The CDR3 covers 15 residues. V gave up 3 bases and J gave up 3 bases; unmatched junction bases: 6.